The clone carrying this T cell receptor beta chain was detected a few times. Its specificity is not known. This entry comes from a study of blood T cells in healthy people across ages. General study findings and limits: Significant beta diversity loss was already apparent by age approximately 37, declining roughly linearly. A conclusive naive versus antigen-experienced comparison was prevented by the unsorted PBMCs.

V gave up 6 bases and J gave up 4 bases; unmatched junction bases: 6. CDR3 length equals 14 residues. CDR1 and CDR2 (germline): SNHLY, FYNNEI. The second PCR ran roughly 7 to 12 cycles with a sample-barcoded 5' primer and J-beta primers. MiXCR, applied by TCRdb to the 5' RACE reads, yields one record per CDR3 protein. The table records roughly 800,000 distinct CDR3 sequences, roughly 24% of them present only once. This sample was also put to use in a study of T cells of mothers and their children.

This TCR was sampled from a boy aged 5-17 years in good health. The V gene is TRBV2, the J gene TRBJ1-5, with TRBD1 matching over 7 bases. Sequenced input: blood. CDR3 sequence reads: CASSVQGQNQPQHF. CDR3 DNA sequence: TGTGCCAGCAGCGTACAGGGGCAAAATCAGCCCCAGCATTTT.